These T cell receptor beta chains were read from a single sample in a study of blood T cell repertoires in COVID-19. This table comes from immunoSEQ multiplex PCR, and its TCRdb copy is limited to in-frame clones, with some not included. The repertoire includes about 57,000 clones, 75% to 90% of them detected once, and 20% to 25% sits in the top ten. The specimen was peripheral blood. The receptors originated from a woman aged 80 or over with COVID-19, enrolled during active disease. Each CDR3 is given with its conserved first and last residue. Each record gives: D gene, V gene, J gene, clone size, CDR3 DNA, CDR3 protein. The D gene is left open where the match is weak. Some rows have no size entry. The others give once, few or many, or a class for an expanded clone.

D gene: .; V gene: TRBV27; J gene: TRBJ1-1; clone size: .; CDR3 DNA: TGTGCCAGCAGCCCCCCCCGGGGAATTGCCACTGAAGCTTTCTTT; CDR3 protein: CASSPPRGIATEAFF
D gene: .; V gene: TRBV3-1/TRBV3-2; J gene: TRBJ1-5; clone size: .; CDR3 DNA: TGTGCCAGCAGCGATACGGCGGGGGATCAGCCCCAGCATTTT; CDR3 protein: CASSDTAGDQPQHF
D gene: TRBD1; V gene: TRBV24-1; J gene: TRBJ2-3; clone size: .; CDR3 DNA: TGTGCCACCAGTGAGGGACAGGGGCTTGCTAGCACAGATACGCAGTATTTT; CDR3 protein: CATSEGQGLASTDTQYF
D gene: .; V gene: TRBV10-3; J gene: TRBJ1-1; clone size: once; CDR3 DNA: TGTGCCATCAGTGAGTCGACGGAGTTTGGCACTGAAGCTTTCTTT; CDR3 protein: CAISESTEFGTEAFF
D gene: TRBD1; V gene: TRBV6-2/TRBV6-3; J gene: TRBJ1-6; clone size: .; CDR3 DNA: TGTGCCAGCAGTTCACAGGGGATTGGCAATTCACCCCTCCACTTT; CDR3 protein: CASSSQGIGNSPLHF
D gene: .; V gene: TRBV5-1; J gene: TRBJ1-1; clone size: .; CDR3 DNA: TGCGCCAGCAGCTTCGGTAACTTGAACACTGAAGCTTTCTTT; CDR3 protein: CASSFGNLNTEAFF
D gene: .; V gene: TRBV4-1; J gene: TRBJ2-3; clone size: .; CDR3 DNA: TGCGCCAGCAGCCAAGATGAGCGAGGAGGGGGCTCTAGCACAGATACGCAGTATTTT; CDR3 protein: CASSQDERGGGSSTDTQYF
D gene: .; V gene: TRBV6-5; J gene: TRBJ1-2; clone size: .; CDR3 DNA: TGTGCCAGCAGTCGGGACACCAACTATGGCTACACCTTC; CDR3 protein: CASSRDTNYGYTF
D gene: .; V gene: TRBV5-6; J gene: TRBJ1-6; clone size: .; CDR3 DNA: TGTGCCAGCAGCTCCCTACTCCAGGGAAATTCACCCCTCCACTTT; CDR3 protein: CASSSLLQGNSPLHF
D gene: .; V gene: TRBV9; J gene: TRBJ2-6; clone size: .; CDR3 DNA: TGTGCCAGCACCACACGGAGCTCTGGGGCCAACGTCCTGACTTTC; CDR3 protein: CASTTRSSGANVLTF
D gene: .; V gene: TRBV10-3; J gene: TRBJ2-2; clone size: once; CDR3 DNA: TGTGCCATCAGTGCAGAGCGGAACACCGGGGAGCTGTTTTTT; CDR3 protein: CAISAERNTGELFF
D gene: TRBD1; V gene: TRBV5-4; J gene: TRBJ2-2; clone size: .; CDR3 DNA: TGTGCCAGCAGCATTGACGTTAGGACAGGGGGCGCCGGGGAGCTGTTTTTT; CDR3 protein: CASSIDVRTGGAGELFF
D gene: .; V gene: TRBV6-8; J gene: TRBJ1-3; clone size: .; CDR3 DNA: TGTGCCAACTCGTTGGGCTGGGGGCGACCTGGAAACACCATATATTTT; CDR3 protein: CANSLGWGRPGNTIYF
D gene: .; V gene: TRBV7-9; J gene: TRBJ2-5; clone size: .; CDR3 DNA: TGTGCCAGCAGCTTCTTAGAGACCCAGTACTTC; CDR3 protein: CASSFLETQYF
D gene: .; V gene: TRBV6-5; J gene: TRBJ1-4; clone size: .; CDR3 DNA: TGTGCCAGCAGTTACTCGCGGAGGGAAAAACTGTTTTTT; CDR3 protein: CASSYSRREKLFF
D gene: .; V gene: TRBV6-5; J gene: TRBJ1-6; clone size: .; CDR3 DNA: TGTGCCAGCACCTCAGGGGTGGGGAATTCACCCCTCCACTTT; CDR3 protein: CASTSGVGNSPLHF
D gene: TRBD1; V gene: TRBV2; J gene: TRBJ1-4; clone size: .; CDR3 DNA: TGTGCCAGCAGGGACCGGACAGGGGTTGAAAAACTGTTTTTT; CDR3 protein: CASRDRTGVEKLFF
D gene: TRBD1; V gene: TRBV6-5; J gene: TRBJ2-1; clone size: .; CDR3 DNA: TGTGCCAGCAGAACTGGACAGGGTGAGCAGTTCTTC; CDR3 protein: CASRTGQGEQFF
D gene: .; V gene: TRBV18; J gene: TRBJ1-2; clone size: .; CDR3 DNA: TGTGCCAGCTCACTGCAGACAGATTCCTATGGCTACACCTTC; CDR3 protein: CASSLQTDSYGYTF
D gene: .; V gene: TRBV7-2; J gene: TRBJ1-5; clone size: .; CDR3 DNA: TGTGCCAGCAGCTTAGAGTCAGGCCGCAATCAGCCCCAGCATTTT; CDR3 protein: CASSLESGRNQPQHF
D gene: .; V gene: TRBV5-4; J gene: TRBJ1-2; clone size: once; CDR3 DNA: TGTGCCAGCAGCCGGGGGACCCAGGTTGCTGGCTACACCTTC; CDR3 protein: CASSRGTQVAGYTF
D gene: .; V gene: TRBV5-5; J gene: TRBJ2-7; clone size: .; CDR3 DNA: TGTGCCAGCAGCTTGTTCAGGGGAAATTACGAGCAGTACTTC; CDR3 protein: CASSLFRGNYEQYF
D gene: TRBD1; V gene: TRBV19; J gene: TRBJ1-5; clone size: .; CDR3 DNA: TGTGCCAGTAGTATACCCCATTGGGACAGGGGAAATCAGCCCCAGCATTTT; CDR3 protein: CASSIPHWDRGNQPQHF